This TCR beta chain stems from a study of T-cell memory formation after mild COVID-19. Study-wide results and limits: CD4/CD8 balance held among clones contracting day 15 to 85, and later expanders leaned CD4+. Pre-infection memory already had some responding clones, implying cross-reactive memory joined. CD4+ contracting clones were mainly CM and EM; CD8+ ones, EMRA.

One entry per CDR3 protein results from TCRdb running MiXCR on the 5' RACE reads. This sample has approximately 150,000 distinct CDR3 sequences; 6% to 7% occur once, and the top ten carry approximately 2%. The CDR3 covers 14 residues. Trimming pared 6 bases from V and 0 bases from J, leaving 12 bases between. This clonotype was counted many times. Antigen: not known. This chain joins TRBV12-3 or TRBV12-4 and TRBJ2-7; D remains ambiguous. The clonotype was recovered from an adult woman who had mild COVID-19 (a few samples of this study predate the infection). Cell type and time point are not known. Specimen: PBMCs or a T cell subset sorted from them (not recorded which). DNA for the CDR3: TGTGCCAGCAGGAACAGCGAGTTCTCCTACGAGCAGTACTTC. Translating it yields CASRNSEFSYEQYF.